A single TCR beta chain is shown here with its context. Its cognate antigen is unknown. This sample is part of a study of cytomegalovirus exposure and HLA in healthy donors. In germline, CDR1 is SGHRS, CDR2 YFSETQ. V lost 2 bases, J lost 4 bases, and 6 bases stayed unmatched. The CDR3 is 15 residues long. A multiplex PCR was run with 60 Vbeta primers and 13 Jbeta primers. TCRdb's table, derived via immunoSEQ multiplex PCR, lists solely in-frame clones and lacks some. The repertoire holds some 170,000 clones, 78% seen once, with less than 3.5% in the top ten. Regarding the study as a whole: Available immune exposure information covered CMV serostatus only. The study recorded 150 to 200 TCR beta chains that were cytomegalovirus-associated. Some highly shared sequence variants likely arose as a pipeline artifact. Among TCR beta chains of equal frequency, HLA-associated ones were more clonally expanded in a later analysis.

This TCR derives from a female donor in good health and CMV-seronegative. The chain links TRBV5-1 to TRBJ2-1; 7 bases align to TRBD2. The sample was PBMCs. The CDR3 DNA reads TGCGCCAGCAGCTTTTTTACTAGCGCTTACAATGAGCAGTTCTTC. It encodes CASSFFTSAYNEQFF.